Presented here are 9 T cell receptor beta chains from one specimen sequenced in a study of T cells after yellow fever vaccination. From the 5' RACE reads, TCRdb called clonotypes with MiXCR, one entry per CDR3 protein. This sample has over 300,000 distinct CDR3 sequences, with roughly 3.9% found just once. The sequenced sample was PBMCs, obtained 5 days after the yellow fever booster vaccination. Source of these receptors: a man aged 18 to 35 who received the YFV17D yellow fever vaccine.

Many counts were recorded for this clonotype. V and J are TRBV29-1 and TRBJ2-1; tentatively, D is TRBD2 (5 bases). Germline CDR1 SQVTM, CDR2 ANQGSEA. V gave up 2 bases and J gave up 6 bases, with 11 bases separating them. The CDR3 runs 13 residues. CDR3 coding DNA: TGCAGCGTTGAATTGGCTAGCTTCAATGAGCAGTTCTTC. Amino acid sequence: CSVELASFNEQFF.

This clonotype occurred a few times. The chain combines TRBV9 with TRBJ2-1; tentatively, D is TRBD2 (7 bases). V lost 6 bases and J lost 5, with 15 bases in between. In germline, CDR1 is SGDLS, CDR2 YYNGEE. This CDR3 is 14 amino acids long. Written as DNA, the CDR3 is TGTGCCAGCACCCTAGGGGGGGAAAACAATGAGCAGTTCTTC. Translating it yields CASTLGGENNEQFF.

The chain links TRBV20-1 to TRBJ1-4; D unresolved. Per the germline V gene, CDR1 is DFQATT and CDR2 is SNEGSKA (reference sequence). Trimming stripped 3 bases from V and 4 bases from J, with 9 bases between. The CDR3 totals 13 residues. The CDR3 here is CSARDGLNEKLFF. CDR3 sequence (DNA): TGCAGTGCTAGGGACGGACTTAATGAAAAACTGTTTTTT.

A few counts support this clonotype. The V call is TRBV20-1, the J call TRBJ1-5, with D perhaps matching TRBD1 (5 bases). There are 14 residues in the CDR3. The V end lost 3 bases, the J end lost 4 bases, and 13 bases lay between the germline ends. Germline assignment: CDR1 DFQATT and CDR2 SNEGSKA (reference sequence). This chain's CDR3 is CSASGWGGNQPQHF. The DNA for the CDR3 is TGCAGTGCTAGTGGATGGGGGGGGAATCAGCCCCAGCATTTT.

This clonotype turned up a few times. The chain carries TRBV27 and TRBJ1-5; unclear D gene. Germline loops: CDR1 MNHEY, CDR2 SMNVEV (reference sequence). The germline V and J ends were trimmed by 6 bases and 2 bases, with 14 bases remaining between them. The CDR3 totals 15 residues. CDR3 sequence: CASSPPEGRNQPQHF. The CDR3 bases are TGTGCCAGCAGCCCCCCGGAAGGGCGCAATCAGCCCCAGCATTTT.

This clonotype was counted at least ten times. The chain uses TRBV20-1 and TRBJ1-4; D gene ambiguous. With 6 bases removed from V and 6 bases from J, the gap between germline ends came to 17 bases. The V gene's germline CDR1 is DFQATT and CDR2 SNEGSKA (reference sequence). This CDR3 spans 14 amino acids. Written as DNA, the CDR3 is TGCAGTGCCCATAGGGCCGGCGAGGATGAAAAACTGTTTTTT. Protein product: CSAHRAGEDEKLFF.

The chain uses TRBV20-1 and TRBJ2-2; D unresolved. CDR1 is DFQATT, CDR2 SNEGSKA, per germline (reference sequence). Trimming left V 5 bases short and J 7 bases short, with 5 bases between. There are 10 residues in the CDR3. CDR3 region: CSAYYGELFF. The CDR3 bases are TGCAGTGCTTACTACGGGGAGCTGTTTTTT.

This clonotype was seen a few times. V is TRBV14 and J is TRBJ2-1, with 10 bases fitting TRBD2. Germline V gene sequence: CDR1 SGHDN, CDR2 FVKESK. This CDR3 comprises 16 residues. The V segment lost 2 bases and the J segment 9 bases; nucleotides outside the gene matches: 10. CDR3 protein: CASSQLSGGEGIEQFF. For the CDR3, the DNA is TGTGCCAGCAGCCAACTGAGCGGGGGGGAAGGTATTGAGCAGTTCTTC.

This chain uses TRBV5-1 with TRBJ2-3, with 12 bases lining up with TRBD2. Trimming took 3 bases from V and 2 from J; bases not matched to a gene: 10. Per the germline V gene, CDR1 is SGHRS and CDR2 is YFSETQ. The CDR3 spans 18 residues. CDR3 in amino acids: CASSSRLAGESLTDTQYF. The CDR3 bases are TGCGCCAGCAGCTCCCGACTAGCGGGGGAAAGCCTCACAGATACGCAGTATTTT.